The clone carrying this T cell receptor beta chain has only a few counts. Generated by immunoSEQ multiplex PCR, the TCRdb table keeps only in-frame clones and is missing some. The sample holds 150,000 to 200,000 clones; roughly 83% are singletons and the top ten take approximately 5.9%. This CDR3 is 11 amino acids long. Trimming removed 4 bases from V and 10 bases from J, with 8 bases in between. The germline CDR1 and CDR2 sequences are MNHEY and SVGEGT. This sample is drawn from a study of blood T cell repertoires in COVID-19. This sequence joins TRBV6-2 or TRBV6-3 and TRBJ2-1, with D perhaps TRBD1 (5 bases). Sequenced material: peripheral blood. The sequence was obtained from a woman aged 35 to 49 with COVID-19, enrolled during active disease. DNA for the CDR3: TGTGCCAGCAGTTGGGGCCTCGAGCAGTTCTTC. It encodes CASSWGLEQFF.